The 27 T cell receptor beta chains below come from one sample, sequenced in a study of brain metastases from non-small cell lung cancer. Sequenced by immunoSEQ multiplex PCR; TCRdb stores in-frame clones only, minus some. The sample lists some 1,500 clones; 65% to 90% were seen once. Sequenced material: primary lung tumor tissue. The origin of the receptors is a donor at least 40 years old with non-small cell lung cancer.

CDR3 nucleotides: TGTGCCAGCAACATGGAAGGGGGAAGCACAGATACGCAGTATTTT. It encodes CASNMEGGSTDTQYF. The gene calls are TRBV6-6 and TRBJ2-3; tentatively, D is TRBD1 (6 bases). V lost 7 bases, J lost 0 bases, and 14 bases lay in between. The germline V gene has CDR1 MNHNY and CDR2 SVGAGI (reference sequence). This CDR3 is built from 15 residues.

This sequence joins TRBV7-3 and TRBJ1-6; TRBD1 matches at 10 bases. This CDR3 spans 13 amino acids. Germline V lookup: CDR1 SGHTA, CDR2 FQGTGA. J gave up 11 bases and V 5 bases, and 3 bases lay outside the gene matches. The DNA for the CDR3 is TGTGCCAGCAGCCCCGGACAGGGGGCACCCCTCCACTTT. It specifies CASSPGQGAPLHF.

The chain couples TRBV18 to TRBJ1-1, with D perhaps TRBD1 (5 bases). Trimming stripped 3 bases from V and 4 bases from J, with 12 bases between. CDR3 length: 14 residues. Germline CDR1 KGHSH, CDR2 LQKENI. Here the CDR3 reads CASSPKGQGTEAFF. The CDR3 DNA is TGTGCCAGCTCACCGAAGGGGCAGGGCACTGAAGCTTTCTTT.

This chain joins TRBV7-2 and TRBJ2-6; D might be TRBD2 (7 bases). The CDR3 sequence is 17 residues long. Trimming cost V 4 bases and J 0 bases, with 13 bases left between them. Germline values: CDR1 SGHTA, CDR2 FQGNSA. The CDR3 coding sequence is TGTGCCAGCAGCTCACGGGGGGCCCGCTCTGGGGCCAACGTCCTGACTTTC. Translating it yields CASSSRGARSGANVLTF.

This rearrangement joins TRBV6-4 to TRBJ2-3; D could derive from TRBD1 or TRBD2 (5 bases each). This CDR3 region has 14 residues. Trimming took off 6 bases at V and 6 bases at J, with 16 bases between the two ends. Germline V lookup: CDR1 MRHNA, CDR2 SNTAGT. As DNA, the CDR3 is TGTGCCAGCAGCCTGGGGGAAGGCGGGGATACGCAGTATTTT. Its protein is CASSLGEGGDTQYF.

On this clone: The sample carries other DNA sequences with the same CDR3. The chain couples TRBV30 to TRBJ2-7, with D tentatively TRBD1 (8 bases). This CDR3 comprises 15 residues. The germline CDR1 and CDR2 sequences are GTSNPN and SVGIG (reference sequence). Trimming took 8 bases from V and 5 from J, leaving 25 bases between them. CDR3 nucleotides: TGTGCCAGAACATCAGGACAGGGAGGGTGGAACGAGCAGTACTTC. As protein: CARTSGQGGWNEQYF.

The V call is TRBV6-5, the J call TRBJ1-2, with D unclear. CDR3 length equals 15 residues. V was cut by 5 bases and J by 4 bases, with 17 bases left in between. From germline, CDR1 is MNHEY and CDR2 SVGAGI. CDR3 region: CASSNHDLTTYGYTF. DNA of the CDR3: TGTGCCAGCAGTAACCACGACCTCACGACCTATGGCTACACCTTC.

V and J are TRBV5-5 and TRBJ2-2; tentative D call: TRBD1 (6 bases). Germline CDR1 reads SGHKS; CDR2 reads YYEKEE (reference sequence). V shed 0 bases and J shed 5 bases, with 11 bases lying between them. The CDR3 is 15 amino acids. CDR3 DNA: TGTGCCAGCAGCTTGGTCAGGGGTGGTACCGGGGAGCTGTTTTTT. Translating gives CASSLVRGGTGELFF.

The V call is TRBV7-2, the J call TRBJ1-4; D gene ambiguous. CDR3 length: 14 residues. V dropped 3 bases and J dropped 7 bases, with 12 bases sitting between them. Looked up from germline, CDR1 is SGHTA and CDR2 is FQGNSA. The DNA for the CDR3 is TGTGCCAGCAGCTTGGGGTTAGGAGGTGAAAAACTGTTTTTT. As protein: CASSLGLGGEKLFF.

With respect to this clone: The junction departs from germline at one end; a sequencing error may be responsible. The chain recombines TRBV5-8 with TRBJ2-3; D may be TRBD1 (9 bases). Germline CDR1 and CDR2: SGHTS and YDEGEE. This CDR3 is built from 18 residues. This CDR3 reads CTSSGGGIQGARTDTQYF. CDR3 in DNA: TGTACCAGCAGCGGCGGGGGGATACAGGGGGCTCGCACAGATACGCAGTATTTT.

The gene calls are TRBV9 and TRBJ2-3; 8 nucleotides line up with TRBD1. This CDR3 is 15 amino acids long. CDR1 SGDLS and CDR2 YYNGEE come from the germline V gene. The V segment lost 0 bases and the J segment 4 bases; nucleotides outside the gene matches: 4. The CDR3 sequence: CASSVAGGPSDTQYF. DNA of the CDR3: TGTGCCAGCAGCGTAGCAGGGGGCCCCTCAGATACGCAGTATTTT.

The rearrangement uses TRBV6-2 or TRBV6-3 and TRBJ1-1, with D uncertain. Trimming cost V 6 bases and J 2 bases, with 7 bases left between them. The CDR3 covers 12 residues. Germline-derived CDR1 and CDR2 are MNHEY and SVGEGT. CDR3 coding DNA: TGTGCCAGCAGCCTAGCCAACACTGAAGCTTTCTTT. It translates to CASSLANTEAFF.

The chain is built from TRBV4-2 and TRBJ1-5; no clear D. Per the germline V gene, CDR1 is LGHNA and CDR2 is YNFKEQ. CDR3 length equals 18 residues. V lost 0 bases and J 0 bases, leaving 15 bases between the germline ends. The CDR3 sequence is CASSQDFYSLYSNQPQHF. CDR3 in DNA: TGTGCCAGCAGCCAAGATTTTTACAGCCTCTATAGCAATCAGCCCCAGCATTTT.

The rearrangement links TRBV28 to TRBJ2-1, with 9 bases identical to TRBD2. The CDR3 consists of 16 residues. V lost 10 bases, J lost 3 bases, and 13 bases stayed unmatched. Per the germline V gene, CDR1 is MDHEN and CDR2 is SYDVKM. DNA of the CDR3: TGTGCCACCCGTGGCGGGGGGGCAATCCGCTACAATGAGCAGTTCTTC. Amino acids: CATRGGGAIRYNEQFF.

The V call is TRBV29-1, the J call TRBJ1-1; 8 nucleotides line up with TRBD1. V lost 2 bases to trimming and J lost 5 bases; unmatched junction nucleotides: 7. The CDR3 consists of 14 residues. The germline gives CDR1 SQVTM, CDR2 ANQGSEA. The CDR3 DNA reads TGCAGCGTTGAAAAAGACAGGGGAAGGACTGAAGCTTTCTTT. It codes for CSVEKDRGRTEAFF.

This chain links TRBV6-5 with TRBJ1-1; D gene ambiguous. The germline V and J ends were trimmed by 0 bases and 0 bases, with 11 bases remaining between them. Germline loops: CDR1 MNHEY, CDR2 SVGAGI. The CDR3 length is 16 residues. CDR3 in DNA: TGTGCCAGCAGTTACTCGTATGGATTCATGAACACTGAAGCTTTCTTT. It yields the protein CASSYSYGFMNTEAFF.

V is TRBV30 and J is TRBJ2-1; a possible D gene is TRBD2 (6 bases). With 6 bases removed from V and 0 bases from J, the gap between germline ends came to 12 bases. The germline gives CDR1 GTSNPN, CDR2 SVGIG (reference sequence). The CDR3 loop spans 14 amino acids. The chain's CDR3 is CACVRDFSYNEQFF. For the CDR3, the DNA is TGTGCCTGTGTCCGGGACTTCTCCTACAATGAGCAGTTCTTC.

V gene TRBV6-5 combines with J gene TRBJ1-1; D not resolved. This CDR3 comprises 11 residues. Germline V CDR1 and CDR2: MNHEY, SVGAGI. V lost 7 bases, J lost 2 bases, and 5 bases lay in between. CDR3 in DNA: TGTGCCAGCACCCTTAACACTGAAGCTTTCTTT. It codes for CASTLNTEAFF.

This sequence joins TRBV11-3 and TRBJ2-7; the D is unclear. The CDR3 sequence is 15 residues long. Germline CDR1 is SGHNT and CDR2 is YENEEA. The V and J ends lost 0 bases and 3 bases respectively, with 12 bases between them. CDR3 sequence reads: CASSLDPEQNYEQYF. In DNA form, the CDR3 reads TGTGCCAGCAGCTTAGACCCGGAACAGAACTACGAGCAGTACTTC.

The CDR3 DNA follows: TGCAGTGCTGACAGGGTAAATGAGCAGTTCTTC. Its translation is CSADRVNEQFF. The gene calls are TRBV20-1 and TRBJ2-1, with 7 bases aligning to TRBD1. CDR3 length: 11 amino acids. Germline CDR1 and CDR2: DFQATT and SNEGSKA (reference sequence). Trimming cost V 5 bases and J 7 bases; bases outside gene matches: 2.

This clone is a singleton in its sample. The chain has TRBV11-3 and TRBJ1-1; weak D call: TRBD1 (5 bases). CDR1 is SGHNT and CDR2 is YENEEA in the germline V gene. V was shortened by 7 bases and J by 2 bases, with 17 bases between the two germline ends. This CDR3 spans 15 amino acids. This CDR3 is CASTHRGEKNTEAFF. CDR3 sequence (DNA): TGTGCCAGCACCCACCGGGGGGAAAAAAACACTGAAGCTTTCTTT.

This clone was seen a handful of times. The chain links TRBV18 to TRBJ2-1, with D tentatively TRBD1 or TRBD2 (5 bases each). From germline, CDR1 is KGHSH and CDR2 LQKENI. Trimming shortened V by 3 bases and J by 0 bases, and 21 bases separated the two germline ends. CDR3 length equals 19 residues. The CDR3 sequence: CASSPQAGPGLNSYNEQFF. The CDR3 coding sequence is TGTGCCAGCTCACCCCAGGCAGGGCCGGGGCTGAACTCCTACAATGAGCAGTTCTTC.

This clone has just a few counts. V usage is TRBV7-9 and J usage is TRBJ1-1, with D hard to call. V lost 1 base, J lost 6 bases, and 6 bases lay in between. This CDR3 region has 12 residues. Germline CDR1 and CDR2: SEHNR and FQNEAQ (reference sequence). This chain's CDR3 is CASSLGTSEAFF. For the CDR3, the DNA is TGTGCCAGCAGCTTAGGGACTTCTGAAGCTTTCTTT.

The chain recombines TRBV5-1 with TRBJ2-7, with D unresolved. CDR3 length: 15 residues. The germline gives CDR1 SGHRS, CDR2 YFSETQ. V lost 0 bases and J 0 bases, leaving 10 bases between the germline ends. This CDR3 is CASSLEVASSYEQYF. The CDR3 DNA reads as TGCGCCAGCAGCTTGGAAGTCGCCAGCTCCTACGAGCAGTACTTC.

In the case of this clone: The junction departs from germline at one end; a sequencing error may be responsible. The chain combines TRBV6-2 or TRBV6-3 with TRBJ1-2, with D maybe TRBD1 (5 bases). The CDR3 contains 15 residues. Per the germline V gene, CDR1 is MNHEY and CDR2 is SVGEGT. CDR3 residues: CVSSLGWGTDYGYTF. CDR3 in DNA: TGTGTCAGCAGTTTGGGGTGGGGGACTGACTATGGCTACACCTTC.

This clone occurred a few times. This chain joins TRBV4-1 and TRBJ1-2; D ambiguous. CDR1 MGHRA and CDR2 YSYEKL come from the germline V gene. CDR3 length equals 13 residues. V shed 0 bases and J shed 1 base, with 3 bases lying between them. CDR3: CASSQDHNYGYTF. CDR3 coding DNA: TGCGCCAGCAGCCAAGACCATAACTATGGCTACACCTTC.

This rearrangement joins TRBV11-3 to TRBJ2-1, with TRBD2 matching 8 bases. V trimming: 0 bases; J trimming: 8 bases; junction bases outside the gene matches: 9. Germline V gene lookup returns CDR1 SGHNT and CDR2 YENEEA. The length of the CDR3 is 16 residues. This CDR3 reads CASSLESGGAFYEQFF. The CDR3 DNA reads as TGTGCCAGCAGCTTAGAATCCGGGGGGGCCTTCTATGAGCAGTTCTTC. The full variable domain, in which reference TRBV11-3 and TRBJ2-1 provide the parts outside the CDR3, is EAGVVQSPRYKIIEKKQPVAFWCNPISGHNTLYWYLQNLGQGPELLIRYENEEAVDDSQLPKDRFSAERLKGVDSTLKIQPAELGDSAVYLCASSLESGGAFYEQFFGPGTRLTVL.